This T cell receptor (beta chain) was sequenced during a study of cytomegalovirus exposure and HLA in healthy donors. About the research overall: A prior study identified some 100 million unique TCR beta sequences from around 180 million T cells. Study results and limitations: The authors later found HLA-associated TCR beta chains more clonally expanded than equally common others.

Germline CDR1 is SGHKS and CDR2 is YYEKEE (reference sequence). Trimming stripped 0 bases from V and 4 bases from J, with 16 bases between. This CDR3 has 16 residues. 13 Jbeta primers and 60 Vbeta primers were used for the PCR. Authors' methods: Later analysis identified some 80 million unique TCR beta chains, some 10 million shared. Assay used: immunoSEQ multiplex PCR; TCRdb lists only in-frame clones, some missing. The D gene and trimming were derived from the DNA, and the V and J assignments and clone size from that table. The repertoire consists of tens of thousands of clones, with approximately 70% occurring once and the leading ten covering 22%. Note on this clone: Its specificity is not known.

The source is a woman between 50 and 59 years old in good health and CMV-seropositive. Sequences were obtained from PBMCs. This chain joins TRBV5-5 and TRBJ1-2, with D hard to call. The CDR3, as DNA: TGTGCCAGCAGCTTGGGACTGATTAGCTATAGCTATGGCTACACCTTC. Amino acid sequence: CASSLGLISYSYGYTF.